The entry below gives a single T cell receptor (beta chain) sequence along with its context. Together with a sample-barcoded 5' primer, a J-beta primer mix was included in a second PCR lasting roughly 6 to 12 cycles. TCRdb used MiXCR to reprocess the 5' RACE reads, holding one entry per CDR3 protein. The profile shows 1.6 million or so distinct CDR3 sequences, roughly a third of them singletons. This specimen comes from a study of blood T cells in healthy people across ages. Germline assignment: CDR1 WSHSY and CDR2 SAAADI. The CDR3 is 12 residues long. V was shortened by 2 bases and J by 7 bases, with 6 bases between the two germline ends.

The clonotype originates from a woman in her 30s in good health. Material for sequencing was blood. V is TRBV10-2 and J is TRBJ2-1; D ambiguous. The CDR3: CASSEGWNEQFF. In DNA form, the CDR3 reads TGCGCCAGCAGTGAGGGGTGGAATGAGCAGTTCTTC.